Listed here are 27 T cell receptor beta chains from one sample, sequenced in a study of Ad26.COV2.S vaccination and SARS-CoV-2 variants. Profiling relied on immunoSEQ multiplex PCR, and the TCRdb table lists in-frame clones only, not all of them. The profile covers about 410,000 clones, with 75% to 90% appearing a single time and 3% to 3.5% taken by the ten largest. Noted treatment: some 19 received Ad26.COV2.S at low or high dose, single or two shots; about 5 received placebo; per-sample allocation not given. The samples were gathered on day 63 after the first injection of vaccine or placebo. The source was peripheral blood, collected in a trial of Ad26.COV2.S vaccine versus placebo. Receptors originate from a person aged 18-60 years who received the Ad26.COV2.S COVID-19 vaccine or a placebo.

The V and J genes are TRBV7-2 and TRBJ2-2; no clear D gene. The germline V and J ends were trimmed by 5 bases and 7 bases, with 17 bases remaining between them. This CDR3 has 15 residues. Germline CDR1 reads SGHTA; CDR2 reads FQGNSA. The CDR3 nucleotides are TGTGCCAGCAGCCCCCCCCCTGGGTTGGGCGGGGAGCTGTTTTTT. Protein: CASSPPPGLGGELFF.

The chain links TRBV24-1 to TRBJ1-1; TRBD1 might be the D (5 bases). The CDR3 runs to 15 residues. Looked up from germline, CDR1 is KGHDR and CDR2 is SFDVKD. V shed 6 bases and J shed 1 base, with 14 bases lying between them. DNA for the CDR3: TGTGCCACCAGTCCCGAGGGACGGAAGAACACTGAAGCTTTCTTT. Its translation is CATSPEGRKNTEAFF.

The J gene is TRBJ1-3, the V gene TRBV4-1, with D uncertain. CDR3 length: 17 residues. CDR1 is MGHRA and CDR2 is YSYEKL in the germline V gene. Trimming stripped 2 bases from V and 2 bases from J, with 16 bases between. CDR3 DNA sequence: TGCGCCAGCAGCCAACCTTATTTACGGGAAGCTGGAAACACCATATATTTT. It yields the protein CASSQPYLREAGNTIYF.

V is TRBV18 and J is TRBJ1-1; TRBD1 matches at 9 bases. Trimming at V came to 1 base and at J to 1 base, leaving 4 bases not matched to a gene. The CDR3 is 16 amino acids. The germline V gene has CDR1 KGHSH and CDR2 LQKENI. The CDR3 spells CASSPQKGQGNTEAFF. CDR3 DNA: TGTGCCAGCTCACCACAAAAGGGACAGGGGAACACTGAAGCTTTCTTT.

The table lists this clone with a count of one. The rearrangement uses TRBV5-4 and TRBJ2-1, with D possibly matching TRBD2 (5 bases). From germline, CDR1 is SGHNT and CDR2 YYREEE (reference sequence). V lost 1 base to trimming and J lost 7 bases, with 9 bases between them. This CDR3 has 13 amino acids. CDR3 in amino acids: CASSLRGWNEQFF. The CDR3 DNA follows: TGTGCCAGCAGCTTGCGGGGATGGAATGAGCAGTTCTTC.

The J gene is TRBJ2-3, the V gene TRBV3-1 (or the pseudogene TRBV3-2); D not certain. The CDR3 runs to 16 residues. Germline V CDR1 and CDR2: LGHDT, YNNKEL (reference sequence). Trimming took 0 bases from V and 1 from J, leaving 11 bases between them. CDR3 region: CASSQEGQPGTDTQYF. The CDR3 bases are TGTGCCAGCAGCCAAGAAGGTCAGCCAGGCACAGATACGCAGTATTTT.

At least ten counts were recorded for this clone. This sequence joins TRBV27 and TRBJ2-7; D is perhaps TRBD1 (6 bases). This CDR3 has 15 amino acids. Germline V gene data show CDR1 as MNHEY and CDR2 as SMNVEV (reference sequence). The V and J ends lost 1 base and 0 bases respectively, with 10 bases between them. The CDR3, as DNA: TGTGCCAGCAGTTTATATTGGACAGCCTCCTACGAGCAGTACTTC. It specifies CASSLYWTASYEQYF.

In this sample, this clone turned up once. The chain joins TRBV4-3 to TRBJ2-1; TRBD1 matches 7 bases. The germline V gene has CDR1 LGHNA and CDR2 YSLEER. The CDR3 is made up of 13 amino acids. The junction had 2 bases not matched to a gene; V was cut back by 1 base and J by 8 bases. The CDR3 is CASSQATGYEQFF. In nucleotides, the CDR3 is TGCGCCAGCAGCCAAGCGACAGGGTATGAGCAGTTCTTC.

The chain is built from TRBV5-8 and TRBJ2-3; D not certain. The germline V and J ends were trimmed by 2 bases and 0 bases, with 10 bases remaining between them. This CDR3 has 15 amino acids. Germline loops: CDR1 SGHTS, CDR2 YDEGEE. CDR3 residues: CASSFGEASTDTQYF. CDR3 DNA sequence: TGTGCCAGCAGCTTTGGCGAAGCTAGCACAGATACGCAGTATTTT.

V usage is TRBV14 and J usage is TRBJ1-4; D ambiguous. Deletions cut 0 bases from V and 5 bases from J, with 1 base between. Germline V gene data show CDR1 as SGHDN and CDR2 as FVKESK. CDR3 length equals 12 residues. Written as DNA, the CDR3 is TGTGCCAGCAGCCAAGAAAATGAAAAACTGTTTTTT. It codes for CASSQENEKLFF. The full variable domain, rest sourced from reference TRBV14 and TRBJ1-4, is EAGVTQFPSHSVIEKGQTVTLRCDPISGHDNLYWYRRVMGKEIKFLLHFVKESKQDESGMPNNRFLAERTGGTYSTLKVQPAELEDSGVYFCASSQENEKLFFGSGTQLSVL.

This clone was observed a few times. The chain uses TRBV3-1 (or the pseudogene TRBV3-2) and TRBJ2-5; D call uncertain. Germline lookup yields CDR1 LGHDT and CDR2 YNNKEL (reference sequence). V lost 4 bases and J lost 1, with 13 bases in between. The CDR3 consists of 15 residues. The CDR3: CASSPRLWAQETQYF. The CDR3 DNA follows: TGTGCCAGCAGCCCCCGTTTGTGGGCCCAAGAGACCCAGTACTTC.

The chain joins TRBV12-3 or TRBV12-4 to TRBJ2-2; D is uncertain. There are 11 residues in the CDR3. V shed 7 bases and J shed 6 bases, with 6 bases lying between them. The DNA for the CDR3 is TGTGCCAGCACTCCGGCCGGGGAGCTGTTTTTT. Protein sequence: CASTPAGELFF.

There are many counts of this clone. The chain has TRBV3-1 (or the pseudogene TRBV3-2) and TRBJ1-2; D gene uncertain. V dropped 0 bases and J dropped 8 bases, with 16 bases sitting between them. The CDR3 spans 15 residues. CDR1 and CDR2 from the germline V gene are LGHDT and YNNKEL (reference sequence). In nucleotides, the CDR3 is TGTGCCAGCAGCCAAGAGGGGAGTCGACGGGTAGGCTACACCTTC. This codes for CASSQEGSRRVGYTF.

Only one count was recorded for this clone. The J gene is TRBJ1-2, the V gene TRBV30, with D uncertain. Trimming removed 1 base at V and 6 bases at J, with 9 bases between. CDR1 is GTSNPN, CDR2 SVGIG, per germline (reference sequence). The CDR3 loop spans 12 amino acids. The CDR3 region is CAWSGSGNGYTF. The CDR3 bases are TGTGCCTGGAGTGGTTCGGGGAATGGCTACACCTTC.

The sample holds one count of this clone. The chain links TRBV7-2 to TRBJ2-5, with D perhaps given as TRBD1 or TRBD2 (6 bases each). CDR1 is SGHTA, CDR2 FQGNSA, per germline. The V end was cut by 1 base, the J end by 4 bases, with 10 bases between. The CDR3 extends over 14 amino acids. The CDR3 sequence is CASSLGGASETQYF. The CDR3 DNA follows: TGTGCCAGCAGCTTAGGGGGGGCATCAGAGACCCAGTACTTC. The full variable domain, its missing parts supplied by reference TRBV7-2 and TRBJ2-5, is GAGVSQSPSNKVTEKGKDVELRCDPISGHTALYWYRQSLGQGLEFLIYFQGNSAPDKSGLPSDRFSAERTGGSVSTLTIQRTQQEDSAVYLCASSLGGASETQYFGPGTRLLVL.

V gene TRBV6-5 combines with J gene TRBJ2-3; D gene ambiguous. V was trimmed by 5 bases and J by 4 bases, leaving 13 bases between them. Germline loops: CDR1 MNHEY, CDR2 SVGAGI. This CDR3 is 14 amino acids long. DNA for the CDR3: TGTGCCAGCAGTCCGAATAGGGTGGCAGATACGCAGTATTTT. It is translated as CASSPNRVADTQYF.

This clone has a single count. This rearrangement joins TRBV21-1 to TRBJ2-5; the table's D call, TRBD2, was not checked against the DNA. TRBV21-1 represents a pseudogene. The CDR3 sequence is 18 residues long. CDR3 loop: CASSKEAGLTTFQETQYF. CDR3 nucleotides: TGTGCCAGCAGCAAAGAGGCGGGACTAACTACCTTCCAAGAGACCCAGTACTTC.

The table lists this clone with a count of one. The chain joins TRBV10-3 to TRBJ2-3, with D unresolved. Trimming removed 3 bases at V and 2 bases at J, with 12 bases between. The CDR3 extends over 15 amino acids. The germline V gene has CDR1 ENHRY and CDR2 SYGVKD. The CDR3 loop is CAISDIGTYTDTQYF. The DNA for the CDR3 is TGTGCCATCAGTGACATTGGTACCTACACAGATACGCAGTATTTT.

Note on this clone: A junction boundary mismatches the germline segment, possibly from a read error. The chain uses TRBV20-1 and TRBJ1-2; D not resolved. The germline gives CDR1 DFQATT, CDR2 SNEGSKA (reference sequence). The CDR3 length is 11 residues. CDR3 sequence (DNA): TGCAGTGCTGGAGAACAGTATGGCTACACCTTC. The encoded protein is CSAGEQYGYTF.

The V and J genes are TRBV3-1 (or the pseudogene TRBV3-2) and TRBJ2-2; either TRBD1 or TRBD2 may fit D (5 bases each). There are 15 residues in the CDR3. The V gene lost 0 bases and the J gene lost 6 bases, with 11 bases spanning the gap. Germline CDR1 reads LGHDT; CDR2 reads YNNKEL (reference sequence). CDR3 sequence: CASSQERWGSGELFF. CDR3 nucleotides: TGTGCCAGCAGCCAAGAGAGATGGGGGTCCGGGGAGCTGTTTTTT.

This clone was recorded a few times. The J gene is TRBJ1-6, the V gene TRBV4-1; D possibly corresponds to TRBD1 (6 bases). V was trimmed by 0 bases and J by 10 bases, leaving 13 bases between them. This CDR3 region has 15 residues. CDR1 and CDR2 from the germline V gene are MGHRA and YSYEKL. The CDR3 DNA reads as TGCGCCAGCAGCCAAGAGGGGACACCGGCCTCACCCCTCCACTTT. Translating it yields CASSQEGTPASPLHF.

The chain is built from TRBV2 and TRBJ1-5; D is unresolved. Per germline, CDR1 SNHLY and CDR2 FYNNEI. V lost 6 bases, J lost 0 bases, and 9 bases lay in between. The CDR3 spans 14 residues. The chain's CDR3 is CASRADNSNQPQHF. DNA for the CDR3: TGTGCCAGCAGGGCAGACAATAGCAATCAGCCCCAGCATTTT.

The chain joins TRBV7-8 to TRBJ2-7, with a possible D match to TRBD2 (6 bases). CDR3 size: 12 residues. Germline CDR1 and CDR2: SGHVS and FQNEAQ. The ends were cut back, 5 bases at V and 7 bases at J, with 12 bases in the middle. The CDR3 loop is CASSPGVREQYF. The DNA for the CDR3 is TGTGCCAGCAGCCCGGGGGTTAGGGAGCAGTACTTC.

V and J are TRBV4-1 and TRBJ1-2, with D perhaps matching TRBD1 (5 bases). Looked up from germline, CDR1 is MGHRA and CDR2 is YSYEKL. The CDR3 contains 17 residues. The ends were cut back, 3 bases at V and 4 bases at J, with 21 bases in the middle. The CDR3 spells CASSQGWTSEDGYGYTF. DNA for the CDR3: TGCGCCAGCAGCCAGGGCTGGACATCAGAAGACGGCTATGGCTACACCTTC.

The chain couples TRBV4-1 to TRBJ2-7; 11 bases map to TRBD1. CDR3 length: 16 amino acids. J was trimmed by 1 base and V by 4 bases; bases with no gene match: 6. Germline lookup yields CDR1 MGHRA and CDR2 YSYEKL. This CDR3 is CASSLTGTGGSYEQYF. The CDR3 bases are TGCGCCAGCAGCCTAACCGGGACAGGGGGTTCCTACGAGCAGTACTTC.

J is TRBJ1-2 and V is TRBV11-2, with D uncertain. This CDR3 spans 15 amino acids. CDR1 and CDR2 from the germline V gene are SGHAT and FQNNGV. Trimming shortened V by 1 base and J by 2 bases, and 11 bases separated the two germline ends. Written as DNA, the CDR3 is TGTGCCAGCAGCTTAGCGTTTGGTCAGAACTATGGCTACACCTTC. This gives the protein CASSLAFGQNYGYTF.

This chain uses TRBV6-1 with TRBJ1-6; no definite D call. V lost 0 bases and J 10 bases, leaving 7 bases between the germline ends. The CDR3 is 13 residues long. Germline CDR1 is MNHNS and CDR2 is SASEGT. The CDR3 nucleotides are TGTGCCAGCAGTGAAGCCTTAGAATCACCCCTCCACTTT. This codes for CASSEALESPLHF.